The present TCR beta chain was sequenced within a study of monozygotic twins with inflammatory bowel disease. TCRdb processed the 5' RACE reads again and assigns one entry to each CDR3 protein, with no DNA. This listing includes approximately 110,000 distinct CDR3 sequences. The CDR3 has 16 amino acids. Germline V gene sequence: CDR1 MGHRA, CDR2 YSYEKL. The sequenced material came from blood. The chain has TRBV4-1 and TRBJ1-6; TCRdb's D call of TRBD1 is untestable without DNA. The receptor was derived from a human donor with ulcerative colitis or Crohn's disease, or a healthy co-twin of an affected twin (not recorded which). CDR3 sequence: CASSQIRDSLNSPLHF.